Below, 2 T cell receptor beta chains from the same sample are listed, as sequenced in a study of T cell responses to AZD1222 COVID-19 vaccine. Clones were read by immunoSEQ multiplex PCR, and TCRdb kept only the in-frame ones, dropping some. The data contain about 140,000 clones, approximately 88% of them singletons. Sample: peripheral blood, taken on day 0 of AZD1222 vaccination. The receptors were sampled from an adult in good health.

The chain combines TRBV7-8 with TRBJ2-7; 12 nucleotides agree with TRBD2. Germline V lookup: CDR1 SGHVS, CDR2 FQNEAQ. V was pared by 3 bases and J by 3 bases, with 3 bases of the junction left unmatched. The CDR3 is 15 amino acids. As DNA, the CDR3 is TGTGCCAGCAGCTTTGGACTAGCGGGGTTCTACGAGCAGTACTTC. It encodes CASSFGLAGFYEQYF.

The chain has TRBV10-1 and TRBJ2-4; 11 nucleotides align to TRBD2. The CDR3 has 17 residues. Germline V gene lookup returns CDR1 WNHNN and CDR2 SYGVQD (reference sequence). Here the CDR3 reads CVDGGVAGGKGKNIQYF. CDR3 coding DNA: TGCGTCGATGGTGGGGTAGCGGGGGGGAAGGGCAAAAACATTCAGTACTTC.